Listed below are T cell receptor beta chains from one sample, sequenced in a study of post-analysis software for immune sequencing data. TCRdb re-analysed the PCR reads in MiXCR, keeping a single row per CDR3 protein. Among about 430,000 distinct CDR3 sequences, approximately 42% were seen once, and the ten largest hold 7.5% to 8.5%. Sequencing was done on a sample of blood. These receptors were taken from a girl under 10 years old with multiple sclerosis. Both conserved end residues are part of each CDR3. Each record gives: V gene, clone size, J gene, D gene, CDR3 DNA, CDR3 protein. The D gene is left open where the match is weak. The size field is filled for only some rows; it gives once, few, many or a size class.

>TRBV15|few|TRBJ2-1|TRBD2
TGTGCCACCAGTAGACTAGCGGGAGGGCATAATGAGCAGTTCTTC
CATSRLAGGHNEQFF
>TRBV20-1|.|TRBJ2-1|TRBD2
TGCAGTGCGCGAGGGCTCGGGAGGAATGAGCAGTTCTTC
CSARGLGRNEQFF
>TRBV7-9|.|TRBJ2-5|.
TGTGCCAGCAGCACCCCTCCGGGCTCAAGCGAGACCCAGTACTTC
CASSTPPGSSETQYF
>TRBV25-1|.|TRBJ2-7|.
TGTGCCAGCAGTGAAAAAGCGGTAACCCAGTACTTC
CASSEKAVTQYF
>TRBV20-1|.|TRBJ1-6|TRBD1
TGCAGTGCTAGCGTCGGGACAGGGGATTCACCCCTCCACTTT
CSASVGTGDSPLHF
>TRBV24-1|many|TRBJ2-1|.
TGTGCCACCAGTGATTTCCTTATATCAGAGCAGTTCTTC
CATSDFLISEQFF
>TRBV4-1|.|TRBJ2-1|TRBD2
TGCGCCAGCAGCGGAACTAGCGGGGGGTTCAATGAGCAGTTCTTC
CASSGTSGGFNEQFF
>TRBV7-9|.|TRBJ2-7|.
TGTGCCAGCAGCTTATATGGAGACCTGAACCAGCAGTACTTC
CASSLYGDLNQQYF
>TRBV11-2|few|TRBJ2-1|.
TGTGCCAGCAGCTTCTTCGAGACAGGATCCAATGAGCAGTTCTTC
CASSFFETGSNEQFF
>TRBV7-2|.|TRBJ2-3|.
TGTGCCAGCAGCTTTGGAGGATTGGAGGCAGATACGCAGTATTTT
CASSFGGLEADTQYF
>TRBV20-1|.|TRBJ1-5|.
TGCAGTGCTAGAAACATCCGCAACAATCAGCCCCAGCATTTT
CSARNIRNNQPQHF
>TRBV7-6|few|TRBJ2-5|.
TGTGCCAGCAGCAGCGGAGGGGAGACCCAGTACTTC
CASSSGGETQYF
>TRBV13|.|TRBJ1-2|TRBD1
TGTGCCAGCAGCACCCGGGACAGGGCGCCCTATGGCTACACCTTC
CASSTRDRAPYGYTF
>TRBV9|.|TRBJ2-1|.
TGTGCCAGCAGCGAGAGGCCTCTCGATTTGGACAATGAGCAGTTCTTC
CASSERPLDLDNEQFF
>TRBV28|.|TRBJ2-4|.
TGTGCCAGCAGTTTTTCTGGTCTAGCCAAAAACATTCAGTACTTC
CASSFSGLAKNIQYF
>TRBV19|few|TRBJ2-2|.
TGTGCCAGTAGTCTTTCGGCGAACACCGGGGAGCTGTTTTTT
CASSLSANTGELFF
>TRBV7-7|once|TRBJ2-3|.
TGTGCTAGCAGCTCGGACCTAGGGGCAGATACGCAGTATTTT
CASSSDLGADTQYF
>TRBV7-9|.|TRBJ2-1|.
TGTGCCAGCAGCCCCTATCCCAATGAGCAGTTCTTC
CASSPYPNEQFF
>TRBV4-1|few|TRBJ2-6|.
TGCGCCAGCAGCCAGGGGGACCCCAGCTCTGGGGCCAACGTCCTGACTTTC
CASSQGDPSSGANVLTF
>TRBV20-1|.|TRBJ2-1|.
TGCAGTGCAGGCAGGTGGACCTCCTACAATGAGCAGTTCTTC
CSAGRWTSYNEQFF
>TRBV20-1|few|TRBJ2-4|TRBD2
TGCAGTGCTGCAACTAGCGGGGCCAAAAACATTCAGTACTTC
CSAATSGAKNIQYF
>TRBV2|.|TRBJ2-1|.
TGTGCCAGCAGTGAAATGGTTGTCGGTACAGAGGTCGGCGATGAGCAGTTCTTC
CASSEMVVGTEVGDEQFF
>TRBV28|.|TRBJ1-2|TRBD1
TGTGCCAGCAGTGACAGGGGGCGTCGTGGCTACACCTTC
CASSDRGRRGYTF
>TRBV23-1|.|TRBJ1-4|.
TGCGCCAGCAGTCAATGGGACGTTAATGAAAAACTGTTTTTT
CASSQWDVNEKLFF
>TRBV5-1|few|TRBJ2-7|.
TGCGCCAGCAGCTTAGCCTATGAAGGCTACGAGCAGTACTTC
CASSLAYEGYEQYF